The clone carrying this T cell receptor beta chain was found a few times. The antigen is not known. These data originate in a study of CD8 T cells in ankylosing spondylitis. General observations from the study: Disease-linked clones bore a CD8+ phenotype and were relatively rare in peripheral blood.

TCRdb passed the 5' RACE reads through MiXCR, listing each CDR3 protein once. The sample includes 340,000 or so distinct CDR3 sequences, about 15% of them seen just once. Between the trimmed V and J ends, which lost 4 bases and 1 base, there was a span of 15 bases. Germline CDR1 is SGHKS and CDR2 is YYEKEE (reference sequence). There are 15 residues in the CDR3. Sequenced material: blood, either unsorted or a sorted T cell fraction (not recorded which). The chain joins TRBV5-5 to TRBJ2-7; tentative D call: TRBD1 (6 bases). This clonotype was obtained from a male donor with ankylosing spondylitis or in good health (not recorded which). The CDR3 loop reads CASSRTLDRSYEQYF. The CDR3 nucleotides read TGTGCCAGCAGCCGCACTCTTGACAGGTCCTACGAGCAGTACTTC.